This T cell receptor (beta chain) emerged from a study of cytomegalovirus exposure and HLA in healthy donors. On this clone: One end of the junction is discordant with germline, which a read error may explain.

Germline CDR1 is MGHRA and CDR2 is YSYEKL. The CDR3 contains 14 residues. With 60 Vbeta and 13 Jbeta primers, the PCR was carried out. Data came from immunoSEQ multiplex PCR; TCRdb stores just in-frame clones and leaves some out. The sample includes over 80,000 clones, around 81% of them seen just once. V is TRBV4-1 and J is TRBJ2-1, with D possibly TRBD2 on 5 matching bases. Material for sequencing was PBMCs. The receptor's source is a man aged 35-49 years in good health and CMV-seropositive. The CDR3 DNA is TGCGCCAGCAGCCAAGTTTGGGGTGAGGGTGGCAGGATCTTC. This encodes CASSQVWGEGGRIF.